The rows below give T cell receptor beta chains drawn from one sample of a study of T cells in Graves' hyperthyroidism and ophthalmopathy. TCRdb called the multiplex PCR reads again in MiXCR, with one record for every CDR3 protein. The sample yields 550,000 to 850,000 distinct CDR3 sequences, around 20% seen once. The sequencing sample was made of blood. The receptors originated from a woman in her fifties or sixties with Graves' hyperthyroidism that later progressed to Graves' ophthalmopathy. Each CDR3 is given without its conserved first and last residue.

v_call	j_call	cdr3_aa
TRBV2	TRBJ2-5	ASSGTGSGETQY
TRBV20-1	TRBJ1-1	SARRIPGGNTEAF
TRBV4-1	TRBJ2-5	ASSQDGRTQETQY
TRBV3-1	TRBJ1-1	ASSPRLDWDTEAF
TRBV19	TRBJ2-5	ASPETSGGQETQY
TRBV30	TRBJ1-6	AWTGANSPLH
TRBV12-3/TRBV12-4	TRBJ1-2	ASSSTRVRNYGYT
TRBV9	TRBJ1-2	ASSVALADNNYGYT
TRBV27	TRBJ1-5	ASSFDWTGLNQFSNQPQH
TRBV7-3	TRBJ1-1	ASSLTGLPNTEAF
TRBV3-1	TRBJ2-1	ASSQENNEQF
TRBV6-4	TRBJ2-7	ASSTTGTDYEQY
TRBV7-6	TRBJ2-5	ASSRRWIQETQY
TRBV7-9	TRBJ2-7	ASSQLLDRGEQY
TRBV20-1	TRBJ1-3	SAGEGITGNTIY
TRBV30	TRBJ1-6	AWKWAWSGKFAYNSPLH
TRBV29-1	TRBJ2-7	SVEGQYEQY
TRBV19	TRBJ2-7	ASSIPEGAHEQY
TRBV6-1	TRBJ2-2	ASSRPQGRNTGELF
TRBV6-1	TRBJ1-1	ASSEVENTEAF
TRBV5-1	TRBJ1-2	ASSFYGSNYGYT
TRBV27	TRBJ2-7	ASSSRRAGTYEQY
TRBV7-6	TRBJ2-3	ASSLVPGANILGDTQY
TRBV6-1	TRBJ2-2	ASSARVGAGELF
TRBV2	TRBJ1-2	ASSEIGNYGYT
TRBV3-1	TRBJ1-1	ASSQAWGPWDTEAF
TRBV5-1	TRBJ1-6	ASSLAPQGSNSPLH
TRBV5-6	TRBJ2-1	ASSLNVGGNNEQF
TRBV4-1	TRBJ1-5	ASSQAPSNQPQH